These 25 T cell receptor beta chains came from one sample sequenced in a study of T cell repertoires in cytomegalovirus infection. Their target antigens are unknown. TCRdb fed the reads into MiXCR, producing one record per CDR3 protein. This table holds approximately 470,000 distinct CDR3 sequences, about 42% found once. The sample in question was cultured PBMCs, obtained from culture after CMV antigen stimulation. The receptors were gathered from a human donor in good health (CMV status not recorded). Some clones in this sample may be carry-over from other donors' samples.

The rearrangement joins TRBV7-9 to TRBJ2-5; D is uncertain. V lost 1 base to trimming and J lost 0 bases, with 6 bases between them. The CDR3 runs to 14 residues. Germline V gene lookup returns CDR1 SEHNR and CDR2 FQNEAQ (reference sequence). CDR3: CASSLVGNQETQYF. The CDR3 nucleotides read TGTGCCAGCAGCTTAGTAGGGAACCAAGAGACCCAGTACTTC.

This clonotype has at least ten counts. The chain joins TRBV12-3 or TRBV12-4 to TRBJ1-5; D possibly corresponds to TRBD1 (5 bases). The length of the CDR3 is 14 residues. V was pared by 7 bases and J by 2 bases, with 12 bases between. The CDR3 coding sequence is TGTGCCAGCACAAGGTGGGGGGGCAATCAGCCCCAGCATTTT. Translated, it gives CASTRWGGNQPQHF.

This chain uses TRBV7-2 with TRBJ2-3; a possible D gene is TRBD1 (6 bases). This CDR3 region has 16 residues. Trimming took off 2 bases at V and 6 bases at J, with 18 bases between the two ends. CDR1 and CDR2 (germline): SGHTA, FQGNSA. The CDR3 DNA reads as TGTGCCAGCAGCTTATGGACAGCCCTGGCATCGGATACGCAGTATTTT. This sequence encodes CASSLWTALASDTQYF.

The chain couples TRBV7-3 to TRBJ2-5, with D perhaps TRBD2 (7 bases). From germline, CDR1 is SGHTA and CDR2 FQGTGA. V dropped 5 bases and J dropped 5 bases, with 21 bases sitting between them. The CDR3 length is 16 residues. The CDR3 loop reads CASSQKGGRTIETQYF. The CDR3 nucleotides are TGTGCCAGCAGCCAGAAGGGGGGGAGAACGATCGAGACCCAGTACTTC.

This clonotype was detected a few times. This rearrangement joins TRBV7-2 to TRBJ2-5; 8 bases agree with TRBD2. The trim removed 2 bases at V and 2 bases at J, leaving 7 bases unmatched. The CDR3 is made up of 16 amino acids. The germline gives CDR1 SGHTA, CDR2 FQGNSA. CDR3 DNA: TGTGCCAGCAGCTTAACGAGCGGGAGTTATCAAGAGACCCAGTACTTC. Its translation: CASSLTSGSYQETQYF. Using reference TRBV7-2 and TRBJ2-5 for the parts outside the CDR3, the full variable domain is GAGVSQSPSNKVTEKGKDVELRCDPISGHTALYWYRQSLGQGLEFLIYFQGNSAPDKSGLPSDRFSAERTGGSVSTLTIQRTQQEDSAVYLCASSLTSGSYQETQYFGPGTRLLVL.

This chain links TRBV6-2 or TRBV6-3 with TRBJ2-6, with D hard to call. Per the germline V gene, CDR1 is MNHEY and CDR2 is SVGEGT. The CDR3 consists of 17 residues. Deletions cut 10 bases from V and 0 bases from J, with 19 bases between. CDR3 nucleotide sequence: TGTGCCACCGGAGACCGAGCGACTCTCTCTGGGGCCAACGTCCTGACTTTC. Protein product: CATGDRATLSGANVLTF.

The chain is built from TRBV12-3 or TRBV12-4 and TRBJ1-2; D remains unclear. The CDR3 runs to 15 residues. CDR3 coding DNA: TGTGCGAGCGGTAGGAAAGAGCTCCTTAACTATGGCTACACCTTC. This sequence encodes CASGRKELLNYGYTF.

The V call is TRBV12-3 or TRBV12-4, the J call TRBJ1-5, with TRBD1 identical over 10 bases. The CDR3 has 16 amino acids. V was clipped by 3 bases and J by 6 bases; unmatched bases: 8. CDR3 sequence reads: CASSFSPGTGVQPQHF. The CDR3 region has the DNA TGTGCCAGCAGTTTCTCCCCCGGGACAGGGGTTCAGCCCCAGCATTTT.

This chain joins TRBV7-2 and TRBJ1-5; no firm D call. The germline V gene encodes CDR1 SGHTA and CDR2 FQGNSA. V was pared by 1 base and J by 2 bases, with 12 bases between. CDR3 length equals 16 residues. CDR3 sequence: CASSLEWGGGNQPQHF. CDR3 in DNA: TGTGCCAGCAGCTTAGAGTGGGGAGGCGGCAATCAGCCCCAGCATTTT.

V gene TRBV29-1 combines with J gene TRBJ2-1, with 9 bases that match TRBD1. Germline CDR1 is SQVTM and CDR2 is ANQGSEA. J gave up 2 bases and V 1 base, and 12 bases lay outside the gene matches. The CDR3 is made up of 18 amino acids. The CDR3 here is CSVEGAGQGKPTYNEQFF. CDR3 coding DNA: TGCAGCGTTGAAGGGGCGGGACAGGGAAAGCCCACCTACAATGAGCAGTTCTTC.

The genes are TRBV11-1 and TRBJ2-7; TRBD1 agrees at 8 bases. The CDR3 has 13 amino acids. After removal of 5 bases from V and 2 bases from J, the junction contained 2 bases not matched to a gene. In germline, CDR1 is SGHAT, CDR2 FQDESV (reference sequence). In DNA, the CDR3 is TGTGCCAGCAGCGGGGGACAGGCCTACGAGCAGTACTTC. It encodes CASSGGQAYEQYF.

The rearrangement links TRBV6-5 to TRBJ2-5; 7 bases are shared with TRBD2. V lost 11 bases, J lost 3 bases, and 12 bases stayed unmatched. Germline CDR1 is MNHEY and CDR2 is SVGAGI. The CDR3 is 14 residues long. CDR3 sequence reads: CAAGRASGEETQYF. Written as DNA, the CDR3 is TGTGCCGCTGGCCGGGCTAGCGGAGAAGAGACCCAGTACTTC.

V usage is TRBV23-1 and J usage is TRBJ1-1, with TRBD1 as a possible D gene (5 bases). TRBV23-1 is known as an ORF, though its function is uncertain. V was clipped by 4 bases and J by 4 bases, with 19 bases between them. The CDR3 has 16 residues. The CDR3 spells CASSRQTRVEGTEAFF. The CDR3 DNA is TGCGCCAGCAGTCGACAGACCAGGGTGGAGGGCACTGAAGCTTTCTTT.

This rearrangement joins TRBV12-3 or TRBV12-4 to TRBJ2-5; unclear D gene. Trimming cost V 9 bases and J 3 bases, with 11 bases left between them. The CDR3 consists of 12 residues. The CDR3 region has the DNA TGTGCCAGTGGAGCGAACGAAGAGACCCAGTACTTC. It is translated as CASGANEETQYF.

This clonotype was observed once. V gene TRBV12-3 or TRBV12-4 combines with J gene TRBJ1-5, with D unclear. CDR3 size: 12 residues. V lost 2 bases, J lost 9 bases, and 8 bases lay in between. CDR3 protein: CASSLSGGPQHF. The CDR3 DNA reads TGTGCCAGCAGTTTATCTGGAGGGCCCCAGCATTTT.

In its sample, this clonotype was seen many times. This rearrangement joins TRBV6-5 to TRBJ2-3; D call uncertain. The germline V gene encodes CDR1 MNHEY and CDR2 SVGAGI. V was cut by 2 bases and J by 3 bases, with 6 bases left in between. CDR3 length equals 13 residues. The CDR3 DNA follows: TGTGCCAGCAGTTACAAGGAAACAGATACGCAGTATTTT. This translates into CASSYKETDTQYF.

This clonotype showed up just a few times. The CDR3 protein is CASEPPGVGDEQFF. Written as DNA, the CDR3 is TGTGCCAGCGAACCTCCAGGGGTGGGGGATGAGCAGTTCTTC. The chain has TRBV7-2 and TRBJ2-1; D perhaps matches TRBD1 (6 bases). V dropped 8 bases and J dropped 8 bases, with 19 bases sitting between them. This CDR3 contains 14 residues. Germline values: CDR1 SGHTA, CDR2 FQGNSA.

The chain combines TRBV12-3 or TRBV12-4 with TRBJ2-7; the D gene is possibly TRBD2 (5 bases). V gave up 3 bases and J gave up 5 bases, with 17 bases separating them. The CDR3 sequence is 15 residues long. The chain's CDR3 is CASSFYGEPPNEQYF. CDR3 in DNA: TGTGCCAGCAGTTTTTACGGGGAACCTCCTAACGAGCAGTACTTC.

The genes are TRBV5-1 and TRBJ2-3; TRBD2 is a possible D gene (5 bases). This CDR3 is 19 amino acids long. Between the trimmed V and J ends, which lost 1 base and 2 bases, there was a span of 23 bases. Germline loops: CDR1 SGHRS, CDR2 YFSETQ. The CDR3 here is CASSLWALLTGRATDTQYF. In DNA form, the CDR3 reads TGCGCCAGCAGCTTGTGGGCCCTTTTGACGGGGAGAGCCACAGATACGCAGTATTTT.

In its sample, this clonotype was seen a few times. The CDR3 nucleotides read TGTGCCAGCAGTGAAGAACCGACCACCTACGAGCAGTACTTC. This gives the protein CASSEEPTTYEQYF. This chain uses TRBV6-1 with TRBJ2-7; D not certain. Germline V gene lookup returns CDR1 MNHNS and CDR2 SASEGT. This CDR3 has 14 amino acids. V was trimmed by 1 base and J by 2 bases, leaving 9 bases between them.

The chain links TRBV12-3 or TRBV12-4 to TRBJ2-3; D is ambiguous. The CDR3 has 14 amino acids. V shed 3 bases and J shed 5 bases, with 12 bases lying between them. Here the CDR3 reads CASSFRPLEDTQYF. For the CDR3, the DNA is TGTGCCAGCAGTTTCAGACCTCTGGAAGATACGCAGTATTTT.

The chain carries TRBV10-3 and TRBJ2-3; no reliable D call. Trimming shortened V by 8 bases and J by 5 bases, and 8 bases separated the two germline ends. This CDR3 spans 11 amino acids. Germline V lookup: CDR1 ENHRY, CDR2 SYGVKD. CDR3 DNA: TGTGCCATCGCCTCGGGAGATACGCAGTATTTT. Translating gives CAIASGDTQYF.

J is TRBJ2-5 and V is TRBV10-3; D call uncertain. The germline V and J ends were trimmed by 0 bases and 7 bases, with 12 bases remaining between them. The CDR3 has 14 amino acids. The germline gives CDR1 ENHRY, CDR2 SYGVKD. For the CDR3, the DNA is TGTGCCATCAGTGAGTCGGCGGAGTCCAGGACCCAGTACTTC. Its translation: CAISESAESRTQYF.

The V and J genes are TRBV28 and TRBJ1-1; TRBD1 aligns across 7 bases. V lost 6 bases to trimming and J lost 9 bases; unmatched junction nucleotides: 4. This CDR3 region has 11 residues. Germline V CDR1 and CDR2: MDHEN, SYDVKM. The CDR3 bases are TGTGCCAGCAGGGGGACAGTCCAAGCTTTCTTT. It yields the protein CASRGTVQAFF.

This clonotype occurred a few times. At one boundary the junction diverges from the germline segment, which might be a read error. CDR3 DNA: TGTGCCAGCAGTTTAGGAACAGGGGCCCAGGACGAGCAGTACTTC. Amino acid sequence: CASSLGTGAQDEQYF. The gene calls are TRBV7-6 and TRBJ2-7; 7 bases are shared with TRBD1. Germline-derived CDR1 and CDR2 are SGHVS and FNYEAQ. CDR3 length: 15 amino acids.